This entry lists 3 T cell receptor beta chains sequenced from one sample in a study of post-analysis software for immune sequencing data. Findings and limits, study-wide: Compared with controls, patients had more of roughly 5 TRBV segments, including TRBV5-6, TRBV5-1 and TRBV20-1.

The TCR beta cDNA libraries carried unique molecular identifiers. TCRdb independently ran MiXCR on the PCR reads; one entry per CDR3 protein. The top ten clones hold 6% to 9% of a sample with 400,000 to 500,000 distinct CDR3 sequences, approximately 39% of them seen once. Their specific antigens are unknown. Sequenced material: blood. These receptor sequences come from a girl aged 2-10 years with multiple sclerosis.

In its sample, this clonotype was seen a few times. The V and J genes are TRBV4-1 and TRBJ2-7; D remains ambiguous. CDR1 is MGHRA, CDR2 YSYEKL, per germline. The CDR3 runs 13 residues. The germline V and J ends were trimmed by 1 base and 2 bases, with 6 bases remaining between them. In DNA, the CDR3 is TGCGCCAGCAGCCAAGGACAAACCTACGAGCAGTACTTC. It translates to CASSQGQTYEQYF.

This clonotype was seen only a few times. The V gene is TRBV2, the J gene TRBJ2-3, with D possibly TRBD2 on 5 matching bases. Trimming shortened V by 1 base and J by 2 bases, and 10 bases separated the two germline ends. Germline V gene data show CDR1 as SNHLY and CDR2 as FYNNEI. The CDR3 loop spans 15 amino acids. In nucleotides, the CDR3 is TGTGCCAGCAGTGAAGGAACTAGTTACACAGATACGCAGTATTTT. It codes for CASSEGTSYTDTQYF.

The chain employs TRBV7-6 and TRBJ1-1, with D perhaps TRBD1 (6 bases). This CDR3 has 14 residues. V was shortened by 5 bases and J by 4 bases, with 14 bases between the two germline ends. From germline, CDR1 is SGHVS and CDR2 FNYEAQ. CDR3 nucleotide sequence: TGTGCCAGCAGCCCCCCAAAGGGGGGCACTGAAGCTTTCTTT. As protein: CASSPPKGGTEAFF.